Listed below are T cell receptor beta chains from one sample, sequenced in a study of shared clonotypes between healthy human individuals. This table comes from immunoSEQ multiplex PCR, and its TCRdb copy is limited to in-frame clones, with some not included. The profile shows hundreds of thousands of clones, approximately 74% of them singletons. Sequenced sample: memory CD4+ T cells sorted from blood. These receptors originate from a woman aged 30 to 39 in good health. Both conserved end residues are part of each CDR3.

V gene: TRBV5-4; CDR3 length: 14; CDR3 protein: CASSQLAVNTEAFF
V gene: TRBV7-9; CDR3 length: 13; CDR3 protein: CASSSSPGYEQYF
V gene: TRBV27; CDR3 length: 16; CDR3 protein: CASSLGRDRMDQPQHF
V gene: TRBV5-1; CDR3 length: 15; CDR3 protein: CASSSPQGAKETQYF
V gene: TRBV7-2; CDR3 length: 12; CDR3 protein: CASSLVSYEQYF
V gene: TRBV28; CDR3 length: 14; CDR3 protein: CASHLGESNQPQHF
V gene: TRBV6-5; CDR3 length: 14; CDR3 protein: CASSFTTGVGEQYF
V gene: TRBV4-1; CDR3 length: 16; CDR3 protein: CASSQVLREVPDTQYF
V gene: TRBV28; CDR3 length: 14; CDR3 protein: CASSPAPGYGGYTF
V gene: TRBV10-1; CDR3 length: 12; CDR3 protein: CASRPWGLEQYF
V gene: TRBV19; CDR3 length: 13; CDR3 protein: CATTDTLNTEAFF